The 13 T cell receptor beta chains reported below all come from one sample, sequenced in a study. TCRdb used MiXCR to reprocess the 5' RACE reads, holding one entry per CDR3 protein. This sample has 55,000 or so distinct CDR3 sequences, with under 25% found just once. Treg sorting used a CD4+CD25+CD127-/low gate. Material for sequencing was tumor-infiltrating Tregs sorted from the breast tumor. The receptors come from a female donor with breast cancer.

This clonotype was seen more than once but under ten times. The chain couples TRBV5-4 to TRBJ2-7, with D perhaps matching TRBD1 or TRBD2 (6 bases each). The germline V gene has CDR1 SGHNT and CDR2 YYREEE (reference sequence). V gave up 4 bases and J gave up 6 bases, with 23 bases separating them. The CDR3 runs 16 residues. The CDR3 reads CASSPAGRSQGGEQYF. In nucleotides, the CDR3 is TGTGCCAGCAGCCCGGCCGGCAGATCACAGGGAGGCGAGCAGTACTTC.

CDR3 sequence: CASSLGLAEETQYF. CDR3 bases: TGTGCCAGCAGCTTAGGTCTAGCTGAGGAGACCCAGTACTTC. The chain employs TRBV7-3 and TRBJ2-5, with D perhaps matching TRBD2 (5 bases). The V end was cut by 2 bases, the J end by 5 bases, with 12 bases between. The germline gives CDR1 SGHTA, CDR2 FQGTGA. This CDR3 region has 14 residues.

This clonotype was counted many times. The chain recombines TRBV29-1 with TRBJ2-2; D is perhaps TRBD2 (5 bases). The germline CDR1 and CDR2 sequences are SQVTM and ANQGSEA. The V end was cut by 4 bases, the J end by 5 bases, with 8 bases between. The CDR3 covers 12 residues. CDR3 sequence: CSVGRGTGELFF. The CDR3 coding sequence is TGCAGCGTTGGTAGAGGGACCGGGGAGCTGTTTTTT.

The chain links TRBV11-1 to TRBJ2-2, with D hard to call. With 1 base removed from V and 4 bases from J, the gap between germline ends came to 10 bases. The CDR3 sequence is 15 residues long. CDR1 is SGHAT and CDR2 is FQDESV in the germline V gene (reference sequence). CDR3 in DNA: TGTGCCAGCAGCTTAGTTCCTCAAACCACCGGGGAGCTGTTTTTT. Amino acid sequence: CASSLVPQTTGELFF.

This chain links TRBV7-8 with TRBJ1-5, with D unclear. The CDR3 covers 15 residues. CDR1 and CDR2 from the germline V gene are SGHVS and FQNEAQ. V lost 7 bases and J 11 bases, leaving 24 bases between the germline ends. The chain's CDR3 is CASNPTPDDTSAQHF. CDR3 nucleotide sequence: TGTGCCAGCAACCCTACCCCCGATGACACCTCGGCCCAGCATTTT.

This clonotype has a handful of counts. This chain uses TRBV24-1 with TRBJ2-3; 9 bases map to TRBD1. With 11 bases clipped from V and 3 bases from J, the junction kept 8 bases outside the gene matches. Germline CDR1 reads KGHDR; CDR2 reads SFDVKD. The CDR3 runs 14 residues. The CDR3 loop is CASSGTGKTDTQYF. Here the CDR3 DNA reads TGTGCCAGCTCCGGGACAGGGAAGACAGATACGCAGTATTTT.

This clonotype was counted many times. The rearrangement joins TRBV6-5 to TRBJ1-1; D is perhaps TRBD1 (5 bases). The CDR3 spans 16 residues. Germline-derived CDR1 and CDR2 are MNHEY and SVGAGI. Trimming pared 7 bases from V and 4 bases from J, leaving 22 bases between. CDR3 region: CASTYDGGRRGTEAFF. As DNA, the CDR3 is TGTGCCAGCACCTACGACGGAGGGCGAAGGGGCACTGAAGCTTTCTTT.

As to this clonotype: Since a much larger clone is just one base distant, this may be a read error. The chain is built from TRBV7-2 and TRBJ1-1, with 7 bases fitting TRBD1. The germline V gene has CDR1 SGHTA and CDR2 FQGNSA. The CDR3 has 14 residues. Trimming at V came to 4 bases and at J to 6 bases, leaving 8 bases not matched to a gene. The CDR3 loop is CASSSDRAAAEAFF. The CDR3 bases are TGTGCCAGCAGCTCAGACAGGGCAGCCGCTGAAGCTTTCTTT.

In its sample, this clonotype was seen a few times. The chain couples TRBV27 to TRBJ2-3; 8 bases are a match to TRBD2. The CDR3 length is 13 residues. Unmatched junction bases numbered 7, after V lost 6 bases and J lost 8 bases. Germline CDR1 reads MNHEY; CDR2 reads SMNVEV (reference sequence). The CDR3 reads CASSFSAGGTQYF. Written as DNA, the CDR3 is TGTGCCAGCAGCTTCTCGGCGGGGGGTACGCAGTATTTT.

This clonotype was detected ten times or more. V and J are TRBV13 and TRBJ1-4; D is uncertain. CDR3 length: 12 amino acids. The germline V gene encodes CDR1 PRHDT and CDR2 FYEKMQ (reference sequence). V gave up 5 bases and J gave up 8 bases, with 9 bases separating them. This CDR3 reads CASSRRGEKLFF. DNA of the CDR3: TGTGCCAGCAGCCGACGTGGGGAAAAACTGTTTTTT.

In this sample, this clonotype turned up a few times. This chain connects TRBV7-9 to TRBJ2-7; D may be TRBD1 or TRBD2 (5 bases each). CDR3 length equals 15 residues. CDR1 is SEHNR, CDR2 FQNEAQ, per germline (reference sequence). With 7 bases removed from V and 3 bases from J, the gap between germline ends came to 19 bases. The CDR3 bases are TGTGCCAGCACCCCGTCGGGGACGGCTATCTACGAGCAGTACTTC. Translating gives CASTPSGTAIYEQYF.

The V gene is TRBV20-1, the J gene TRBJ1-1; unclear D gene. The CDR3 has 14 amino acids. The V and J ends lost 5 bases and 2 bases respectively, with 15 bases between them. Germline CDR1 is DFQATT and CDR2 is SNEGSKA (reference sequence). Written as DNA, the CDR3 is TGCAGTGCTCCCAGAGGAGGGAGCAACACTGAAGCTTTCTTT. Translating gives CSAPRGGSNTEAFF.

This clonotype has just a few counts. The rearrangement uses TRBV5-1 and TRBJ2-3, with unresolved D. The CDR3 covers 14 residues. Germline CDR1 SGHRS, CDR2 YFSETQ. V lost 3 bases and J 2 bases, leaving 10 bases between the germline ends. CDR3 DNA sequence: TGCGCCAGCAGCTCGCGAAGGACCACAGATACGCAGTATTTT. It encodes CASSSRRTTDTQYF.